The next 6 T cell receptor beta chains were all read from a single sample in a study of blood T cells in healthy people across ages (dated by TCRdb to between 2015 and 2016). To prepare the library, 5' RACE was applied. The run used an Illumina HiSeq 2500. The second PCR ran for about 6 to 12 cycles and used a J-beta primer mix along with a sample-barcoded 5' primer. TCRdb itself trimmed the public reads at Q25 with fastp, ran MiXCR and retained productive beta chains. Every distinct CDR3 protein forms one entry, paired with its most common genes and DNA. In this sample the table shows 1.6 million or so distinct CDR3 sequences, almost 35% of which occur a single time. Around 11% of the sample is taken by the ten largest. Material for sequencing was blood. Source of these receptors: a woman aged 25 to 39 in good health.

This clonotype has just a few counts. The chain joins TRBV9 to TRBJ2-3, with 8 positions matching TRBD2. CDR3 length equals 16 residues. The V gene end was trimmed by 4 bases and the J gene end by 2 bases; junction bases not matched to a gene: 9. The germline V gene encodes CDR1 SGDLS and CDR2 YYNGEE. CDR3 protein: CASSPRTSRYTDTQYF. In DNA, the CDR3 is TGTGCCAGCAGCCCCCGGACTAGCAGATACACAGATACGCAGTATTTT. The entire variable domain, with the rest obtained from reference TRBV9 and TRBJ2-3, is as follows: DSGVTQTPKHLITATGQRVTLRCSPRSGDLSVYWYQQSLDQGLQFLIQYYNGEERAKGNILERFSAQQFPDLHSELNLSSLELGDSALYFCASSPRTSRYTDTQYFGPGTRLTVL.

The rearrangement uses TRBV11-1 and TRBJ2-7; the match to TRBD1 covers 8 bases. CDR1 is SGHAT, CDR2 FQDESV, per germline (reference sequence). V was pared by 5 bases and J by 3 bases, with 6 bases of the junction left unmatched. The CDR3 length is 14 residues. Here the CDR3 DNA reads TGTGCCAGCAGCGATCGGACAGGGTTCTACGAGCAGTACTTC. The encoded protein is CASSDRTGFYEQYF.

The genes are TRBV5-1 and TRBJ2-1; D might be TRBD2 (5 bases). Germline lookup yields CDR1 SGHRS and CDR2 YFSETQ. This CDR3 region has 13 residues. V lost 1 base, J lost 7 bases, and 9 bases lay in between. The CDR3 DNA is TGCGCCAGCAGCTTGTGGCTAGCTAATGAGCAGTTCTTC. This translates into CASSLWLANEQFF.

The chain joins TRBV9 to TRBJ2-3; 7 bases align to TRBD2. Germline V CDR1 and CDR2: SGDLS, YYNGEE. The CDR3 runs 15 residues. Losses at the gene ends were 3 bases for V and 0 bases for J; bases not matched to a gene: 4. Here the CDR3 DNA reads TGTGCCAGCAGCGGAGAGCGGGGAAGCACAGATACGCAGTATTTT. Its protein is CASSGERGSTDTQYF.

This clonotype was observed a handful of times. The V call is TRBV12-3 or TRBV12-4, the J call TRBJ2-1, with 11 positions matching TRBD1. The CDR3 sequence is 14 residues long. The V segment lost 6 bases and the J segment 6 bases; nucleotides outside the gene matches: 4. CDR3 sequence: CASSSGQGVNEQFF. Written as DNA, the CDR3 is TGTGCCAGCAGCTCGGGACAGGGGGTCAATGAGCAGTTCTTC.

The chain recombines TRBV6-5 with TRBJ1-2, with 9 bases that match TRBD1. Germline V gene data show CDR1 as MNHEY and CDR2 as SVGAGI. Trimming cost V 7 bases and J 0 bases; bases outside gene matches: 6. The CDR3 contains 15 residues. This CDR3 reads CASIPRTGANYGYTF. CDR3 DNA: TGTGCCAGCATTCCCCGGACAGGGGCTAACTATGGCTACACCTTC.